The 5 T cell receptor beta chains reported below all come from one sample, sequenced in a study of blood T cell repertoires in COVID-19. Profiled with immunoSEQ multiplex PCR; TCRdb holds only in-frame clones, not every one. Of about 120,000 clones detected, around 79% appear once; the ten largest clones hold about 2.5%. Material: peripheral blood. These receptor sequences come from a man aged 70-80 years with acute or convalescent COVID-19.

This rearrangement joins TRBV11-3 to TRBJ2-3, with TRBD2 identical over 8 bases. Germline V gives CDR1 SGHNT, CDR2 YENEEA. V dropped 5 bases and J dropped 4; count of bases not matched to a gene: 14. The CDR3 covers 17 residues. CDR3 loop: CASSPGPGSGAPDTQYF. CDR3 nucleotide sequence: TGTGCCAGCAGCCCCGGCCCGGGTAGCGGGGCCCCAGATACGCAGTATTTT.

The rearrangement links TRBV3-1 (or the pseudogene TRBV3-2) to TRBJ2-1; 12 bases align to TRBD2. This CDR3 is built from 20 residues. The trim removed 1 base at V and 0 bases at J, leaving 10 bases unmatched. CDR1 LGHDT and CDR2 YNNKEL come from the germline V gene (reference sequence). This CDR3 reads CASSQGLAGAYLSSYNEQFF. Here the CDR3 DNA reads TGTGCCAGCAGCCAAGGACTAGCGGGGGCCTACCTGAGCTCCTACAATGAGCAGTTCTTC.

This clone has more than one count but fewer than ten. This chain joins TRBV6-2 or TRBV6-3 and TRBJ2-7; tentatively, D is TRBD1 (5 bases). CDR3 size: 14 residues. CDR1 is MNHEY and CDR2 is SVGEGT in the germline V gene. The germline V and J ends were trimmed by 3 bases and 4 bases, with 13 bases remaining between them. DNA for the CDR3: TGTGCCAGCAGTTATGAGGTCTACAGGTACGAGCAGTACTTC. Residues: CASSYEVYRYEQYF.

V and J are TRBV7-8 and TRBJ1-5; TRBD1 might be the D (6 bases). V dropped 2 bases and J dropped 11 bases, with 16 bases sitting between them. This CDR3 has 14 residues. Looked up from germline, CDR1 is SGHVS and CDR2 is FQNEAQ. The CDR3: CASSLLAGDATQHF. As DNA, the CDR3 is TGTGCCAGCAGCTTACTAGCAGGGGACGCGACCCAGCATTTT.

The V and J genes are TRBV28 and TRBJ2-4; 10 bases line up with TRBD2. Germline V CDR1 and CDR2: MDHEN, SYDVKM. Trimming at V came to 1 base and at J to 0 bases, leaving 6 bases not matched to a gene. The CDR3 sequence is 18 residues long. This CDR3 is CASSLFVAGGLAKNIQYF. The CDR3 DNA is TGTGCCAGCAGTTTATTCGTAGCGGGGGGACTAGCCAAAAACATTCAGTACTTC.